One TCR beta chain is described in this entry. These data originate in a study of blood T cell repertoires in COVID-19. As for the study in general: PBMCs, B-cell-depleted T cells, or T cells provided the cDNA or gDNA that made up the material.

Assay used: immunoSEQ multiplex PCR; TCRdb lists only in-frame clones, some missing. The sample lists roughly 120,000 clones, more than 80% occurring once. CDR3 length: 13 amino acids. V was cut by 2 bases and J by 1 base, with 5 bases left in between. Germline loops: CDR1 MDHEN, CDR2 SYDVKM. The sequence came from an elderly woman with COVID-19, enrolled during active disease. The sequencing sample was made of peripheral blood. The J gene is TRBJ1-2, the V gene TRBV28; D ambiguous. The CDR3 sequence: CASSLDNNYGYTF. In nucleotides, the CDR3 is TGTGCCAGCAGTTTAGACAATAACTATGGCTACACCTTC.